A single sample gave rise to the 22 T cell receptor beta chains below, sequenced in a study of T cells in Graves' hyperthyroidism and ophthalmopathy. Amplified regions were TCR beta CDR3 sequences from RNA transcripts. The HTBI primer set was used in a first-round RT-PCR of the TCR CDR3. One entry per CDR3 protein, called by TCRdb with MiXCR from the multiplex PCR reads. Found here are just under 750,000 distinct CDR3 sequences, approximately 36% of them singletons; the top ten hold around a third. Material: blood. The receptors were sampled from a woman aged 35 to 49 with Graves' hyperthyroidism.

This chain uses TRBV29-1 with TRBJ1-2; 8 bases agree with TRBD1. Germline CDR1 reads SQVTM; CDR2 reads ANQGSEA. This CDR3 region has 16 residues. Losses at the gene ends were 0 bases for V and 5 bases for J; bases not matched to a gene: 11. The CDR3 region has the DNA TGCAGCGTTGAAGATCACCGAGGACAGGGACGATATGGCTACACCTTC. Protein: CSVEDHRGQGRYGYTF.

The rearrangement links TRBV6-1 to TRBJ2-3, with D uncertain. The CDR3 has 11 residues. Germline V gene data show CDR1 as MNHNS and CDR2 as SASEGT. V lost 6 bases and J 4 bases, leaving 5 bases between the germline ends. The CDR3 DNA is TGTGCCAGCAGGTTGGCAGATACGCAGTATTTT. Its translation is CASRLADTQYF.

Only a few counts were recorded for this clonotype. CDR3 coding DNA: TGTGCCAGCAGCTTAGATGGGCGCGGTGAAAAACTGTTTTTT. Translation: CASSLDGRGEKLFF. The rearrangement joins TRBV7-8 to TRBJ1-4; D call uncertain. CDR1 is SGHVS, CDR2 FQNEAQ, per germline. The CDR3 has 14 residues. V was clipped by 1 base and J by 7 bases, with 10 bases between them.

V gene TRBV12-3 or TRBV12-4 combines with J gene TRBJ1-2, with D possibly being TRBD1 (5 bases). V was trimmed by 4 bases and J by 5 bases, leaving 14 bases between them. This CDR3 is 14 amino acids long. CDR3 nucleotide sequence: TGTGCCAGCAGTTCGTTGACAGCTGCGTATGGCTACACCTTC. This codes for CASSSLTAAYGYTF.

There are many counts of this clonotype. The chain recombines TRBV5-1 with TRBJ1-2; D perhaps matches TRBD1 (6 bases). In germline, CDR1 is SGHRS, CDR2 YFSETQ. Trimming removed 5 bases at V and 0 bases at J, with 11 bases between. The CDR3 extends over 14 amino acids. The CDR3 DNA reads as TGCGCCAGCAGGGAGAGGACAGCTAACTATGGCTACACCTTC. It translates to CASRERTANYGYTF.

The V and J genes are TRBV2 and TRBJ1-5, with D perhaps matching TRBD1 (6 bases). CDR3 length: 15 amino acids. Deletions cut 2 bases from V and 1 base from J, with 9 bases between. In germline, CDR1 is SNHLY, CDR2 FYNNEI. CDR3 residues: CASSETGSSNQPQHF. The CDR3 DNA sequence: TGTGCCAGCAGTGAAACAGGGTCGAGCAATCAGCCCCAGCATTTT.

The chain couples TRBV9 to TRBJ1-1; D not resolved. Germline CDR1 is SGDLS and CDR2 is YYNGEE. CDR3 size: 14 residues. Trimming pared 4 bases from V and 4 bases from J, leaving 14 bases between. CDR3 residues: CASSQDAYVTEAFF. Here the CDR3 DNA reads TGTGCCAGCAGCCAAGACGCCTACGTCACTGAAGCTTTCTTT.

CDR3 DNA: TGTGCCAGCAGGCCCCGGGACCGGAACTACGAGCAGTACTTC. Its translation: CASRPRDRNYEQYF. The gene calls are TRBV7-9 and TRBJ2-7, with D perhaps assigned TRBD1 or TRBD2 (5 bases each). Between the trimmed V and J ends, which lost 6 bases and 3 bases, there was a span of 15 bases. The CDR3 loop spans 14 amino acids. Germline V gene data show CDR1 as SEHNR and CDR2 as FQNEAQ (reference sequence). Supplemented by reference TRBV7-9 and TRBJ2-7, the full variable domain reads DTGVSQNPRHKITKRGQNVTFRCDPISEHNRLYWYRQTLGQGPEFLTYFQNEAQLEKSRLLSDRFSAERPKGSFSTLEIQRTEQGDSAMYLCASRPRDRNYEQYFGPGTRLTVT.

V usage is TRBV29-1 and J usage is TRBJ1-1; a possible D gene is TRBD1 (6 bases). Germline V gene data show CDR1 as SQVTM and CDR2 as ANQGSEA. V was cut by 8 bases and J by 5 bases, with 12 bases left in between. The CDR3 sequence is 11 residues long. The CDR3 loop reads CSLGTTTEAFF. DNA of the CDR3: TGCAGCTTAGGGACAACGACTGAAGCTTTCTTT.

The chain couples TRBV12-3 or TRBV12-4 to TRBJ1-1; D unclear. This CDR3 is built from 12 residues. Trimming stripped 8 bases from V and 4 bases from J, with 11 bases between. The CDR3 sequence: CASGIGFTEAFF. Written as DNA, the CDR3 is TGTGCCAGCGGGATAGGGTTCACTGAAGCTTTCTTT.

This clonotype has ten or more counts. The chain combines TRBV7-2 with TRBJ2-5; D perhaps matches TRBD2 (5 bases). Trimming took 4 bases from V and 5 from J, leaving 11 bases between them. CDR1 is SGHTA and CDR2 is FQGNSA in the germline V gene. CDR3 length: 13 residues. DNA for the CDR3: TGTGCCAGCAGCTGGTCTAGCCGGGAGACCCAGTACTTC. This gives the protein CASSWSSRETQYF.

The chain couples TRBV4-3 to TRBJ2-2; D is possibly TRBD1 (5 bases). Germline loops: CDR1 LGHNA, CDR2 YSLEER. V was clipped by 3 bases and J by 3 bases, with 14 bases between them. This CDR3 spans 16 amino acids. CDR3 sequence reads: CASSQEAGKYTGELFF. CDR3 nucleotides: TGCGCCAGCAGCCAGGAAGCAGGGAAGTACACCGGGGAGCTGTTTTTT.

This chain connects TRBV10-3 to TRBJ2-5; D is unresolved. Germline V gene sequence: CDR1 ENHRY, CDR2 SYGVKD. The CDR3 is 13 residues long. V dropped 11 bases and J dropped 5 bases, with 18 bases sitting between them. The CDR3: CAGKSTVGETQYF. DNA for the CDR3: TGTGCCGGCAAATCGACCGTAGGGGAGACCCAGTACTTC.

A few counts support this clonotype. This sequence joins TRBV6-6 and TRBJ2-6, with TRBD1 matching 9 bases. The J segment lost 4 bases and the V segment lost 6 bases, leaving 10 bases of the junction unmatched. Germline CDR1 MNHNY, CDR2 SVGAGI (reference sequence). The CDR3 has 17 residues. The DNA for the CDR3 is TGTGCCAGCAGCCAACTCACAGGGGGCTTAGGGGCCAACGTCCTGACTTTC. Residues: CASSQLTGGLGANVLTF.

The chain uses TRBV6-5 and TRBJ2-1, with D tentatively TRBD2 (6 bases). This CDR3 contains 15 residues. V was clipped by 5 bases and J by 7 bases, with 18 bases between them. Germline loops: CDR1 MNHEY, CDR2 SVGAGI. The CDR3 nucleotides are TGTGCCAGCAGTCCCCGAGACCTACGGGGGAATGAGCAGTTCTTC. Translation gives CASSPRDLRGNEQFF.

The J gene is TRBJ2-1, the V gene TRBV19; 7 nucleotides match TRBD2. Losses at the gene ends were 3 bases for V and 7 bases for J; bases not matched to a gene: 9. Germline V gene data show CDR1 as LNHDA and CDR2 as SQIVND (reference sequence). The CDR3 length is 15 residues. CDR3 in DNA: TGTGCCAGTAGTATCCACAGCGGGGCAGGGAATGAGCAGTTCTTC. Amino acids: CASSIHSGAGNEQFF.

V usage is TRBV7-2 and J usage is TRBJ2-5; possibly TRBD2 for D (5 bases). The CDR3 runs 17 residues. V lost 3 bases and J lost 3, with 20 bases in between. The germline V gene encodes CDR1 SGHTA and CDR2 FQGNSA. The CDR3 DNA is TGTGCCAGCAGCTTTTTAGGACTCAAGTCCACCAAAGAGACCCAGTACTTC. It specifies CASSFLGLKSTKETQYF. Full variable domain (remainder filled in from reference TRBV7-2 and TRBJ2-5): GAGVSQSPSNKVTEKGKDVELRCDPISGHTALYWYRQSLGQGLEFLIYFQGNSAPDKSGLPSDRFSAERTGGSVSTLTIQRTQQEDSAVYLCASSFLGLKSTKETQYFGPGTRLLVL.

Regarding this clonotype: An end of the junction does not agree with germline; a read error may underlie this. For the CDR3, the DNA is TGTGCCAGCAGCCTTCGGCTCCAAGAGACCCAGCACTTC. Translation gives CASSLRLQETQHF. This chain joins TRBV12-3 or TRBV12-4 and TRBJ2-5, with D unresolved. CDR3 length: 13 residues.

The rearrangement uses TRBV20-1 and TRBJ2-7; a possible D gene is TRBD2 (6 bases). With 2 bases removed from V and 6 bases from J, the gap between germline ends came to 20 bases. Per germline, CDR1 DFQATT and CDR2 SNEGSKA (reference sequence). The CDR3 is 15 residues long. The CDR3 loop reads CSARPLVGGPTEQYF. The CDR3 DNA is TGCAGTGCTAGACCTCTTGTCGGAGGGCCGACCGAGCAGTACTTC.

This chain joins TRBV7-9 and TRBJ1-2; TRBD1 matches at 9 bases. The CDR3 covers 18 residues. V trimming: 4 bases; J trimming: 6 bases; junction bases outside the gene matches: 18. Germline V lookup: CDR1 SEHNR, CDR2 FQNEAQ (reference sequence). The CDR3 region is CASSYIRSGQGSSNGYTF. The CDR3 DNA is TGTGCCAGCAGCTACATCCGCTCGGGACAGGGTTCTTCTAATGGCTACACCTTC.

CDR3 DNA: TGTGCCAGCAGCTTAGACAATCCGAATCAGCCCCAGCATTTT. This encodes CASSLDNPNQPQHF. The genes are TRBV7-2 and TRBJ1-5, with D unresolved. Trimming removed 1 base from V and 4 bases from J, with 8 bases in between. CDR1 and CDR2 (germline): SGHTA, FQGNSA. This CDR3 comprises 14 residues.

To note about this clonotype: With a much larger clone just one base away, this may be a read error. The rearrangement uses TRBV9 and TRBJ1-1; no definite D call. The CDR3 runs to 13 residues. V lost 4 bases and J lost 11, with 18 bases in between. Looked up from germline, CDR1 is SGDLS and CDR2 is YYNGEE. DNA of the CDR3: TGTGCCAGCAGCTTGAAGAGGTTCGGCGTCGCTTTCTTT. The encoded protein is CASSLKRFGVAFF.